This T cell receptor (beta chain) originates from a study of CD8 T cells in Susac syndrome. Points from the study as a whole: An acknowledgment was made by the study that its TCR sequencing and HLA analysis involved relatively few individuals.

Random hexamers were used to reverse transcribe roughly 0.45 to 1 ug of RNA. TCRdb recomputed calls from the immunoSEQ multiplex PCR reads with MiXCR, one row per CDR3 protein. The sample lists 95,000 to 150,000 distinct CDR3 sequences; around 94% were seen once. In the case of this clonotype: The antigen remains unidentified.

Germline lookup yields CDR1 MNHNS and CDR2 SASEGT. The CDR3 runs to 15 residues. The ends lost 1 base at V and 1 base at J; junction bases unmatched: 3. Controls were healthy donors chosen to match patients in age and sex. Sequenced input: CD4+ T cells from PBMCs. The chain links TRBV6-1 to TRBJ1-1; 7 bases are shared with TRBD1. This clonotype was obtained from a human donor in good health. CDR3 loop: CASSEGGQSNTEAFF. CDR3 DNA sequence: TGTGCCAGCAGTGAAGGGGGACAGTCGAACACTGAAGCTTTCTTT.